Each of the 32 T cell receptor beta chains below was sequenced from the same sample in a study of a mutant IDH1 vaccine in newly diagnosed glioma. Time point denoted: week 47, end of study. Vaccination used 300 ug of mutant IDH1 20-mer peptide per dose, with topical imiquimod. This table comes from immunoSEQ multiplex PCR, and its TCRdb copy is limited to in-frame clones, with some not included. The sample lists about 94,000 clones, roughly 91% occurring once. No cognate antigen is known for these TCRs. The sequencing here drew on PBMCs, taken from a glioma patient whose treatment included an IDH1 peptide vaccine. These receptors were collected from a woman in her forties or fifties with glioma.

The J gene is TRBJ1-1, the V gene TRBV18, with no clear D. CDR3 length: 13 amino acids. The V gene's germline CDR1 is KGHSH and CDR2 LQKENI. Deletions cut 1 base from V and 1 base from J, with 4 bases between. The CDR3 is CASSPRGNTEAFF. DNA of the CDR3: TGTGCCAGCTCACCACGTGGGAACACTGAAGCTTTCTTT.

The V and J genes are TRBV6-6 and TRBJ1-4; D perhaps matches TRBD1 (6 bases). V lost 6 bases and J lost 4, with 9 bases in between. The CDR3 is made up of 13 amino acids. CDR1 and CDR2 (germline): MNHNY, SVGAGI (reference sequence). This CDR3 reads CASRDSNNEKLFF. CDR3 coding DNA: TGTGCCAGCAGGGACAGCAATAATGAAAAACTGTTTTTT.

The chain couples TRBV14 to TRBJ1-5; a possible D gene is TRBD1 (6 bases). The CDR3 contains 14 residues. V was pared by 5 bases and J by 5 bases, with 13 bases between. Germline V lookup: CDR1 SGHDN, CDR2 FVKESK. CDR3 DNA: TGTGCCAGCAGCGGGGGGCGCGGGGATCAGCCCCAGCATTTT. Amino acids: CASSGGRGDQPQHF.

The chain has TRBV7-9 and TRBJ2-2; D remains unclear. Per the germline V gene, CDR1 is SEHNR and CDR2 is FQNEAQ (reference sequence). The CDR3 spans 12 residues. Between the trimmed V and J ends, which lost 1 base and 4 bases, there was a span of 1 base. CDR3 loop: CASSLGTGELFF. CDR3 nucleotide sequence: TGTGCCAGCAGCTTAGGCACCGGGGAGCTGTTTTTT.

This clone occurred a few times. The V call is TRBV14, the J call TRBJ1-1, with D perhaps matching TRBD1 (6 bases). The length of the CDR3 is 15 residues. Germline V gives CDR1 SGHDN, CDR2 FVKESK. V lost 2 bases to trimming and J lost 3 bases, with 13 bases between them. CDR3 DNA sequence: TGTGCCAGCAGCCAATGGGGGCGGGCGGACACTGAAGCTTTCTTT. This sequence encodes CASSQWGRADTEAFF.

This chain joins TRBV7-2 and TRBJ2-2; D is unresolved. This CDR3 contains 12 residues. From germline, CDR1 is SGHTA and CDR2 FQGNSA. Trimming removed 2 bases from V and 7 bases from J, with 5 bases in between. CDR3 bases: TGTGCCAGCAGCTTAACAGTCGGGGAGCTGTTTTTT. Its protein product is CASSLTVGELFF.

The sample holds one count of this clone. The chain carries TRBV5-5 and TRBJ1-5, with a weak D call TRBD1 (5 bases). Trimming cost V 1 base and J 7 bases, with 9 bases left between them. CDR3 length: 13 amino acids. CDR1 and CDR2 from the germline V gene are SGHKS and YYEKEE (reference sequence). The CDR3: CASSLQGGQPQHF. For the CDR3, the DNA is TGTGCCAGCAGCTTGCAGGGAGGCCAGCCCCAGCATTTT. The full variable domain, completed using reference TRBV5-5 and TRBJ1-5, is DAGVTQSPTHLIKTRGQQVTLRCSPISGHKSVSWYQQVLGQGPQFIFQYYEKEERGRGNFPDRFSARQFPNYSSELNVNALLLGDSALYLCASSLQGGQPQHFGDGTRLSIL.

This chain connects TRBV19 to TRBJ1-2, with D hard to call. This CDR3 has 14 residues. Trimming removed 2 bases at V and 8 bases at J, with 15 bases between. The germline V gene has CDR1 LNHDA and CDR2 SQIVND (reference sequence). This CDR3 reads CASSIIWVRIGYTF. CDR3 in DNA: TGTGCCAGTAGTATAATCTGGGTACGTATAGGCTACACCTTC.

The chain joins TRBV9 to TRBJ2-3; D is ambiguous. From germline, CDR1 is SGDLS and CDR2 YYNGEE. Trimming removed 6 bases at V and 1 base at J, with 12 bases between. The CDR3 covers 14 residues. The DNA for the CDR3 is TGTGCCAGCAATCCGGGTAGGGGCACAGATACGCAGTATTTT. Its translation is CASNPGRGTDTQYF.

This chain links TRBV6-1 with TRBJ1-1; tentatively, D is TRBD1 (6 bases). Trimming cost V 6 bases and J 1 base, with 15 bases left between them. The CDR3 loop spans 15 amino acids. The germline gives CDR1 MNHNS, CDR2 SASEGT. Written as DNA, the CDR3 is TGTGCCAGCAGCCCCGGGGGGGGACAGAACACTGAAGCTTTCTTT. Amino acids: CASSPGGGQNTEAFF.

With respect to this clone: Other DNA sequences of this sample code for an identical CDR3. J is TRBJ2-7 and V is TRBV5-4, with D tentatively TRBD2 (5 bases). Per germline, CDR1 SGHNT and CDR2 YYREEE (reference sequence). Between the trimmed V and J ends, which lost 7 bases and 1 base, there was a span of 9 bases. The CDR3 loop spans 12 amino acids. CDR3 sequence: CASGTGSYEQYF. CDR3 sequence (DNA): TGTGCCAGCGGCACGGGGTCCTACGAGCAGTACTTC.

The chain combines TRBV10-2 with TRBJ1-6, with no clear D. The germline V and J ends were trimmed by 7 bases and 5 bases, with 6 bases remaining between them. Germline V lookup: CDR1 WSHSY, CDR2 SAAADI. The CDR3 length is 12 residues. CDR3 residues: CASKQNNSPLHF. In DNA form, the CDR3 reads TGCGCCAGCAAACAGAATAATTCACCCCTCCACTTT.

The chain couples TRBV18 to TRBJ2-5; D is perhaps TRBD1 (6 bases). Trimming took off 10 bases at V and 0 bases at J, with 12 bases between the two ends. This CDR3 comprises 13 residues. Germline CDR1 is KGHSH and CDR2 is LQKENI. The CDR3 DNA follows: TGTGCCACCACAGGACAGCACCAAGAGACCCAGTACTTC. Protein product: CATTGQHQETQYF.

The chain carries TRBV10-3 and TRBJ2-7, with D perhaps TRBD1 (6 bases). The V gene's germline CDR1 is ENHRY and CDR2 SYGVKD. The CDR3 runs to 15 residues. V was clipped by 4 bases and J by 1 base, with 14 bases between them. The CDR3: CAISVSRDRSYEQYF. The CDR3 DNA follows: TGTGCCATCAGTGTAAGCCGAGACAGGTCCTACGAGCAGTACTTC.

The chain combines TRBV5-6 with TRBJ2-7; 7 bases line up with TRBD1. The CDR3 contains 14 residues. The V gene's germline CDR1 is SGHDT and CDR2 YYEEEE. With V trimmed by 4 bases and J by 12 bases, 16 bases remained unmatched. CDR3 sequence reads: CASSPPGPRQGSYF. In DNA, the CDR3 is TGTGCCAGCAGCCCCCCGGGCCCAAGACAGGGCTCGTACTTC.

This clone was observed a single time. This chain joins TRBV27 and TRBJ2-4; 7 nucleotides match TRBD1. The CDR3 is 15 residues long. The germline V gene encodes CDR1 MNHEY and CDR2 SMNVEV (reference sequence). J lost 3 bases, V lost 6 bases, and 8 bases had no gene match. This CDR3 is CASSRTGNYKNIQYF. The CDR3 DNA follows: TGTGCCAGCAGCCGGACAGGAAATTACAAAAACATTCAGTACTTC.

The chain carries TRBV29-1 and TRBJ2-1; 16 bases are a match to TRBD2. The CDR3 extends over 16 amino acids. Trimming removed 4 bases from V and 7 bases from J; junction bases left unmatched: 7. Germline loops: CDR1 SQVTM, CDR2 ANQGSEA. As DNA, the CDR3 is TGCAGCGTTGGCGGGACTAGCGGGAGGGCCGTGAATGAGCAGTTCTTC. It encodes CSVGGTSGRAVNEQFF.

J is TRBJ2-7 and V is TRBV28; D uncertain. CDR1 and CDR2 (germline): MDHEN, SYDVKM. V was pared by 6 bases and J by 2 bases, with 11 bases between. The CDR3 has 13 amino acids. CDR3 region: CASSRSIPYEQYF. The CDR3 DNA reads as TGTGCCAGCAGCCGCTCGATCCCCTACGAGCAGTACTTC.

This sequence joins TRBV6-5 and TRBJ2-7; 7 bases are a match to TRBD2. V was pared by 5 bases and J by 4 bases, with 5 bases of the junction left unmatched. The V gene's germline CDR1 is MNHEY and CDR2 SVGAGI. The CDR3 is made up of 13 amino acids. DNA of the CDR3: TGTGCCAGCAGTCGGGAGGAGGCGTACGAGCAGTACTTC. Translating gives CASSREEAYEQYF.

The DNA for the CDR3 is TGCGCCAGCAGCCAAGAGGGCCAGGGGCCCTACAATGAGCAGTTCTTC. Protein sequence: CASSQEGQGPYNEQFF. The chain links TRBV4-1 to TRBJ2-1; weak D call: TRBD1 (6 bases). V shed 0 bases and J shed 2 bases, with 11 bases lying between them. CDR3 length: 16 residues. Per the germline V gene, CDR1 is MGHRA and CDR2 is YSYEKL.

The chain is built from TRBV9 and TRBJ1-2; 7 bases are shared with TRBD1. The CDR3 consists of 15 residues. Looked up from germline, CDR1 is SGDLS and CDR2 is YYNGEE. V lost 3 bases, J lost 0 bases, and 5 bases stayed unmatched. DNA for the CDR3: TGTGCCAGCAGCGAGGGGGACAGACCTAACTATGGCTACACCTTC. It is translated as CASSEGDRPNYGYTF.

The gene calls are TRBV11-2 and TRBJ2-5; tentatively, D is TRBD2 (6 bases). This CDR3 comprises 14 residues. In germline, CDR1 is SGHAT, CDR2 FQNNGV. Trimming cost V 5 bases and J 0 bases, with 10 bases left between them. The CDR3 DNA reads TGTGCCAGCAGCCCAACTAGCAACCAAGAGACCCAGTACTTC. It is translated as CASSPTSNQETQYF.

In its sample, this clone was seen a few times. The chain uses TRBV4-1 and TRBJ2-7; no definite D call. The CDR3 sequence is 13 residues long. CDR1 and CDR2 from the germline V gene are MGHRA and YSYEKL. V was shortened by 2 bases and J by 4 bases, with 9 bases between the two germline ends. The CDR3 region has the DNA TGCGCCAGCAGCCAAATCGAAGGGTACGAGCAGTACTTC. Translated: CASSQIEGYEQYF.

V is TRBV19 and J is TRBJ2-7; 9 bases are a match to TRBD2. The CDR3 length is 15 residues. After removal of 6 bases from V and 4 bases from J, the junction contained 10 bases not matched to a gene. Germline loops: CDR1 LNHDA, CDR2 SQIVND (reference sequence). The CDR3, as DNA: TGTGCCAGTAGATCGAGAGGGCTAGCGGGGTACGAGCAGTACTTC. Its protein is CASRSRGLAGYEQYF.

The genes are TRBV5-1 and TRBJ1-2; 9 bases are shared with TRBD1. V shed 5 bases, J shed 2 bases, and the junction held 7 bases outside the gene matches. Germline lookup yields CDR1 SGHRS and CDR2 YFSETQ. The CDR3 extends over 15 amino acids. The CDR3 loop reads CASRDAGTGNYGYTF. The CDR3 DNA reads as TGCGCCAGCAGAGACGCCGGGACAGGGAACTATGGCTACACCTTC.

J is TRBJ2-7 and V is TRBV2, with D perhaps being TRBD1 or TRBD2 (5 bases each). The ends were cut back, 5 bases at V and 5 bases at J, with 13 bases in the middle. CDR1 and CDR2 from the germline V gene are SNHLY and FYNNEI. The CDR3 runs to 13 residues. The CDR3 spells CASSFQGANEQYF. The CDR3 DNA reads as TGTGCCAGCAGTTTTCAGGGAGCCAACGAGCAGTACTTC.

In this sample, this clone turned up a few times. The identical CDR3 is also encoded by other nucleotide sequences in the sample. The rearrangement links TRBV6-5 to TRBJ2-5; D possibly corresponds to TRBD2 (6 bases). Germline lookup yields CDR1 MNHEY and CDR2 SVGAGI. The CDR3 covers 15 residues. Trimming took 0 bases from V and 4 from J, leaving 12 bases between them. CDR3 protein: CASSYSGGLAETQYF. CDR3 nucleotides: TGTGCCAGCAGTTACTCCGGGGGTCTGGCAGAGACCCAGTACTTC.

This chain joins TRBV5-1 and TRBJ1-2; 8 bases are shared with TRBD1. Germline loops: CDR1 SGHRS, CDR2 YFSETQ. V trimming: 2 bases; J trimming: 4 bases; junction bases outside the gene matches: 4. This CDR3 comprises 14 residues. The CDR3 sequence: CASSLDRGAYGYTF. The CDR3 DNA reads as TGCGCCAGCAGCTTAGACAGGGGCGCCTATGGCTACACCTTC.

J is TRBJ1-4 and V is TRBV7-9, with no clear D. Trimming took 6 bases from V and 1 from J, leaving 15 bases between them. This CDR3 is built from 16 residues. Germline CDR1 is SEHNR and CDR2 is FQNEAQ (reference sequence). DNA of the CDR3: TGTGCCAGCAGGAAAATGGGCGGAGAAACTAATGAAAAACTGTTTTTT. Protein sequence: CASRKMGGETNEKLFF.

The gene calls are TRBV18 and TRBJ2-7; no clear D gene. The V gene's germline CDR1 is KGHSH and CDR2 LQKENI. CDR3 size: 13 residues. Trimming took off 1 base at V and 0 bases at J, with 4 bases between the two ends. The CDR3 loop is CASSPQVSYEQYF. For the CDR3, the DNA is TGTGCCAGCTCACCACAGGTCTCCTACGAGCAGTACTTC.

The chain joins TRBV7-9 to TRBJ1-1; possibly TRBD1 for D (5 bases). The germline V gene encodes CDR1 SEHNR and CDR2 FQNEAQ (reference sequence). CDR3 length equals 14 residues. Trimming cost V 1 base and J 1 base, with 7 bases left between them. CDR3 in DNA: TGTGCCAGCAGCTTAGGCAGGGAGAACACTGAAGCTTTCTTT. As protein: CASSLGRENTEAFF.

The V call is TRBV28, the J call TRBJ1-2; 8 nucleotides match TRBD1. Germline CDR1 reads MDHEN; CDR2 reads SYDVKM. The CDR3 is 14 amino acids. V lost 7 bases to trimming and J lost 7 bases; unmatched junction nucleotides: 11. This CDR3 reads CASTRSGGFAGYTF. Here the CDR3 DNA reads TGTGCCAGCACACGCTCAGGGGGCTTTGCTGGCTACACCTTC.